Below, one TCR beta chain is given with its context. Its antigen specificity is not known. No base quality values were provided; no much bigger clone lies one nucleotide off. This record belongs to a study of blood T cell repertoires in COVID-19 (dated by TCRdb to 2019 to 2021). Study-wide context: Samples covering the acute and convalescent phases of COVID-19 were provided by collaborators in the United States, Italy and Spain. The material from the prospective study consisted of cDNA or gDNA derived from T cells, B-cell-depleted T cells, or PBMCs. Deeply sampled blood TCRbeta repertoires from subjects exposed to, actively infected with, or recovered from COVID-19 were included in the dataset. The repertoires were made available in a free public database intended to serve as a resource for research on the immune response to SARS-CoV-2. Samples were obtained from the ongoing ImmuneRACE study (first 160 participants) and from approximately 1,200 subjects provided by 6 global collaborators. Nearly every sample came with metadata listing a de-identified subject ID, COVID-19 status, age in years and sex. Where HLA class I and class II types were available, the types were taken from metadata supplied by the sample provider, not from assay-based typing.

TCRbeta CDR3 regions were amplified from genomic DNA by means of the immunoSEQ Assay, a bias-controlled multiplex PCR. In the source study's methods: The number of nucleated cells in each sample was estimated from the amplification of reference gene primers within the assay. To quantify the absolute abundance of each unique TCRbeta CDR3 rearrangement, sequence reads were collapsed and filtered. Productive Simpson clonality was computed per sample as the square root of Simpson's diversity index over productive rearrangements. Imported from immuneACCESS, the table was reduced by TCRdb to in-frame sequences with V and J called. These copies leave out some clones; in studies compared against another copy, an unresolved V gene accounts for under half, and the cause of the remainder is not known. That table is the source of V, J and clone size, and D and trimming were worked out from the DNA. This sample comprises around 350,000 clones, around nine tenths of them detected only once. The ten largest account for over 2.5% of the sample.

Broad study findings and their caveats: How much clinical and demographic metadata was included differed by source and by participant, and the metadata was provided uncurated.

Collaborating institutions collected whole blood in K2EDTA tubes following their own protocols. For TCRbeta analysis, collaborators shipped samples as frozen whole blood, isolated PBMCs, or DNA extracted from either of those sample types. V is trimmed back by 4 bases and J by 8 bases, and the junction contains 10 bases that no gene match accounts for. The germline V gene encodes CDR1 SQVTM and CDR2 ANQGSEA. The CDR3 spans 14 residues, from the cysteine through the phenylalanine. The read is trimmed to its CDR3 DNA, 42 bases read in frame from base 1. This clonotype originated in a human donor in a cohort sampled during active COVID-19. The source material was peripheral blood. The rearranged chain carries TRBV29-1 and TRBJ2-1, with TRBD1 identical over 8 junction bases. The CDR3 corresponds to CSVGLYRGVDEQFF. The DNA sequence is as follows: TGCAGCGTTGGGCTGTACAGGGGGGTGGATGAGCAGTTCTTC.